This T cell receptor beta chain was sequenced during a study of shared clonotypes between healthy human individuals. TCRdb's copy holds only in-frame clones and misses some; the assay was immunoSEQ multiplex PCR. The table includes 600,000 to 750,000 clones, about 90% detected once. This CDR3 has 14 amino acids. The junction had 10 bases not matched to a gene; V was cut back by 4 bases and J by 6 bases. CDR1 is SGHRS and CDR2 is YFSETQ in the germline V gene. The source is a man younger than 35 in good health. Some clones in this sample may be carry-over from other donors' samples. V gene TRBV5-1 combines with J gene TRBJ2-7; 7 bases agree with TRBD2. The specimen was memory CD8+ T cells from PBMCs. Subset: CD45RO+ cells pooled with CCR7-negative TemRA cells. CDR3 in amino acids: CASSPWRGGSEQYF. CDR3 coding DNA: TGCGCCAGCAGCCCTTGGCGGGGAGGGAGCGAGCAGTACTTC. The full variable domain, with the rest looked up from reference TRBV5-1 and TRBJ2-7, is KAGVTQTPRYLIKTRGQQVTLSCSPISGHRSVSWYQQTPGQGLQFLFEYFSETQRNKGNFPGRFSGRQFSNSRSEMNVSTLELGDSALYLCASSPWRGGSEQYFGPGTRLTVT.